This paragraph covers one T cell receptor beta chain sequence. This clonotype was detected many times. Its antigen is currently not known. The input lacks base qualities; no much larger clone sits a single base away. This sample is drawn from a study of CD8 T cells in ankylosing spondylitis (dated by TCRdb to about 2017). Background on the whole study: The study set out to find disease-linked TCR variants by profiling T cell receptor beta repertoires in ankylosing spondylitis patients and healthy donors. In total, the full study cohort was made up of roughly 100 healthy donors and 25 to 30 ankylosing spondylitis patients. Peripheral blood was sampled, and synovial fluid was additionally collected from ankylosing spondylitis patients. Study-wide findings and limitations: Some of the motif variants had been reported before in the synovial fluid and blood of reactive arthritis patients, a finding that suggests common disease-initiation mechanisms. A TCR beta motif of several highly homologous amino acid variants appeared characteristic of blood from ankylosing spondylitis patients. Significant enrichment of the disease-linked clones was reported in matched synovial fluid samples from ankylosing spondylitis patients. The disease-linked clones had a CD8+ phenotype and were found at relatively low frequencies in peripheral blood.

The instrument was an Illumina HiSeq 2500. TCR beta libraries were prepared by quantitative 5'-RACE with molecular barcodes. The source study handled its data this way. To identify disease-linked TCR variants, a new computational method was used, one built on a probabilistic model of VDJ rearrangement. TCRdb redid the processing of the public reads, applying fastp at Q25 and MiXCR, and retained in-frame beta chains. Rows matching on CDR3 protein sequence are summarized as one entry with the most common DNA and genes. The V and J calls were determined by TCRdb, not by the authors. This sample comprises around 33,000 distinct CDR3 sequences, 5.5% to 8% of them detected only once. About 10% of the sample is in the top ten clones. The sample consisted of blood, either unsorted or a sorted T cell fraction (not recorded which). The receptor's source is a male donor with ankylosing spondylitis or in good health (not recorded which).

DNA sequence: TGTGCCATCAGTCCCGGGACTAGCGGGAGGAACGAGCAGTACTTC. Its protein is CAISPGTSGRNEQYF. This chain is built from TRBV10-3 and TRBJ2-7; a stretch of 15 junction bases matches TRBD2. CDR3 length: 15 amino acids, cysteine to phenylalanine. Here the CDR3 DNA is all that survives: 45 bases in frame from base 1. V ends up 5 bases short and J 5 bases short, with an unmatched junction base count of 4. Via the germline V gene, CDR1 is ENHRY and CDR2 SYGVKD.